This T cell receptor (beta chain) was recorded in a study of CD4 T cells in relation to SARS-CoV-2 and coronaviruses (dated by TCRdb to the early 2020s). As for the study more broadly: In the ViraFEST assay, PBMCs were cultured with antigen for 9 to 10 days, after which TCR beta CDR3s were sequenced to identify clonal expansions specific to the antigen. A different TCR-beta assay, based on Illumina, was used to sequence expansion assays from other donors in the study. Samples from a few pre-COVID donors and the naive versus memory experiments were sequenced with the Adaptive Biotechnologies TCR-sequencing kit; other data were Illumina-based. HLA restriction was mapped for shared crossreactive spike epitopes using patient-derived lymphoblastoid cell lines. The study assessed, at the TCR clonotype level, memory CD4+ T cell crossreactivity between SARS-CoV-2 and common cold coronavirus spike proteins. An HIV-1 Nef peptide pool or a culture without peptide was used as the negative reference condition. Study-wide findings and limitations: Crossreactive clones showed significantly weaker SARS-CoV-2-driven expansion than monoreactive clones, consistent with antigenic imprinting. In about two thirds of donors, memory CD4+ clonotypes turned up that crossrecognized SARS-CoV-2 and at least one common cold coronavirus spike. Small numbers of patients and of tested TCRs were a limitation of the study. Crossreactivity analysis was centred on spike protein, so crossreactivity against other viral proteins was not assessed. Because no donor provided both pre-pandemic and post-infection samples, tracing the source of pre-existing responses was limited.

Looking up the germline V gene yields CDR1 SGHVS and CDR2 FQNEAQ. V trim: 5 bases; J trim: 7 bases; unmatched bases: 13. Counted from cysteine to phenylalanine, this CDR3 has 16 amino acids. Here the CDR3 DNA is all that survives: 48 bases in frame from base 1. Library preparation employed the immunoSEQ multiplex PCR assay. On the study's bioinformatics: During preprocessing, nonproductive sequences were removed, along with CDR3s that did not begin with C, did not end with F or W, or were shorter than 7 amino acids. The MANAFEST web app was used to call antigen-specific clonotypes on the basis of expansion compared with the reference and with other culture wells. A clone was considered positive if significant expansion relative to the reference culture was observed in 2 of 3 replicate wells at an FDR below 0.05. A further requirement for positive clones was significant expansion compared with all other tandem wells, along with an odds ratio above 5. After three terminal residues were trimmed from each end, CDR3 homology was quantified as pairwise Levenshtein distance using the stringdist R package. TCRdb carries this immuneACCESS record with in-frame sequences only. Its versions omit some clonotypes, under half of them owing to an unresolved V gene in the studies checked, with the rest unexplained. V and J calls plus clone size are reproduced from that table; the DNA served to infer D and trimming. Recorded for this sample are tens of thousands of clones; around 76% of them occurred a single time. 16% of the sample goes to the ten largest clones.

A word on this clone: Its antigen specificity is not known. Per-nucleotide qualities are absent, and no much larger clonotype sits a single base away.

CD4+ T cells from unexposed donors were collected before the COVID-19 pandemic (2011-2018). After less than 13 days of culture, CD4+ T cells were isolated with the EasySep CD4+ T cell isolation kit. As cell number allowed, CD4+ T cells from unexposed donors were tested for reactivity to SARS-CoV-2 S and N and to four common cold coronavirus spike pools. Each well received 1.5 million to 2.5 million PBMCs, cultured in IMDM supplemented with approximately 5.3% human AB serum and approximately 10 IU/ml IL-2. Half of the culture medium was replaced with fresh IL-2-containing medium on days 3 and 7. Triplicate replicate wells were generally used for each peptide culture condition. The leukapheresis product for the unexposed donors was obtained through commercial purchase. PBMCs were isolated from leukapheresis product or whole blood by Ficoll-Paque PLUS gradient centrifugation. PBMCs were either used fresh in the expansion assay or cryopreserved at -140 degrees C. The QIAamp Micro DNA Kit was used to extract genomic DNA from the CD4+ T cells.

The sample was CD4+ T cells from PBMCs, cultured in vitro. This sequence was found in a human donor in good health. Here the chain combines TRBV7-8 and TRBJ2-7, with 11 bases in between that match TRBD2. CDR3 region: CASSHTGTSGLWEQYF. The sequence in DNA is TGTGCCAGCAGCCACACGGGGACTAGCGGCCTCTGGGAGCAGTACTTC.